The following is a T cell receptor beta chain sequence with its context. Its cognate antigen is unknown. The same CDR3 can be traced to other DNA sequences in this sample. This entry comes from a study of beta chain features in type 1 diabetes. Study-level points and caveats: Naive, central memory and regulatory TCRB repertoires appeared more similar among patients than healthy donors. Overrepresentation of cells with high TCR expression could result from cDNA sequencing. TCRB CDR3 length was moderately but significantly reduced in all four CD4+ subsets of Type 1 diabetes patients.

This CDR3 has 15 residues. The germline V gene encodes CDR1 SGDLS and CDR2 YYNGEE. V lost 0 bases, J lost 4 bases, and 8 bases lay in between. Isolated RNA was reverse transcribed in full, so expressed TCRB transcripts were sequenced. Libraries were prepared by immunoSEQ multiplex PCR; TCRdb keeps only in-frame clonotypes and omits some of them. The sample has 500,000 to 650,000 clones; roughly an eighth are singletons. In all sorted populations, purity surpassed 98%. This rearrangement joins TRBV9 to TRBJ2-6; no firm D call. The receptor's source is a man aged 30 to 45 with type 1 diabetes. The source material was naive CD4+ T cells from blood. This CDR3 reads CASSVEGSGANVLTF. The CDR3 nucleotides read TGTGCCAGCAGCGTAGAGGGTTCCGGGGCCAACGTCCTGACTTTC.